The 11 T cell receptor beta chains below were found in one sample sequenced in a study of a mutant IDH1 vaccine in newly diagnosed glioma. Clones were read by immunoSEQ multiplex PCR, and TCRdb kept only the in-frame ones, dropping some. This table has about 41,000 clones, 75% to 90% appearing once. Regarding time point: week 35, safety follow-up. A 20-mer mutant IDH1 peptide at 300 ug was injected subcutaneously with topical imiquimod. Antigens of these TCRs are unknown. The sample consisted of PBMCs, taken from a glioma patient whose treatment included an IDH1 peptide vaccine. The receptor source for this set is a man aged 35 to 55 with glioma.

The CDR3 sequence: CAWSNRAATEAFF. CDR3 DNA: TGTGCCTGGAGCAACAGGGCTGCCACTGAAGCTTTCTTT. The chain employs TRBV30 and TRBJ1-1, with D maybe TRBD1 (6 bases). Between the trimmed V and J ends, which lost 3 bases and 4 bases, there was a span of 12 bases. The CDR3 runs 13 residues. Germline V gives CDR1 GTSNPN, CDR2 SVGIG (reference sequence). Based on the CDR3 plus reference TRBV30 and TRBJ1-1, the full variable domain is SQTIHQWPATLVQPVGSPLSLECTVEGTSNPNLYWYRQAAGRGLQLLFYSVGIGQISSEVPQNLSASRPQDRQFILSSKKLLLSDSGFYLCAWSNRAATEAFFGQGTRLTVV.

The genes are TRBV5-5 and TRBJ2-5; D is perhaps TRBD1 (6 bases). Germline V gives CDR1 SGHKS, CDR2 YYEKEE (reference sequence). The CDR3 loop spans 14 amino acids. Trimming left V 1 base short and J 2 bases short, with 9 bases between. CDR3 amino acids: CASSLQTGQETQYF. The CDR3 DNA reads as TGTGCCAGCAGCTTGCAAACAGGGCAAGAGACCCAGTACTTC.

The J gene is TRBJ1-1, the V gene TRBV9; D is unresolved. Trimming took off 0 bases at V and 5 bases at J, with 8 bases between the two ends. The CDR3 consists of 13 residues. Germline V gene data show CDR1 as SGDLS and CDR2 as YYNGEE. The CDR3 protein is CASSVDLETEAFF. For the CDR3, the DNA is TGTGCCAGCAGCGTAGACCTAGAGACTGAAGCTTTCTTT.

The rearrangement links TRBV7-2 to TRBJ2-7; TRBD2 agrees at 12 bases. The CDR3 contains 17 residues. Germline trimming cut 5 bases from V and 0 bases from J; bases unmatched to any gene: 8. From germline, CDR1 is SGHTA and CDR2 FQGNSA. The CDR3 reads CASSRGLAGPSSYEQYF. For the CDR3, the DNA is TGTGCCAGCAGCCGTGGACTAGCGGGACCTAGCTCCTACGAGCAGTACTTC.

J is TRBJ1-5 and V is TRBV4-1; D is perhaps TRBD1 (6 bases). Germline V gene sequence: CDR1 MGHRA, CDR2 YSYEKL. This CDR3 spans 15 amino acids. Trimming left V 2 bases short and J 0 bases short, with 8 bases between. The CDR3 is CASSQQGFSNQPQHF. CDR3 nucleotides: TGCGCCAGCAGCCAACAGGGGTTTAGCAATCAGCCCCAGCATTTT.

V is TRBV28 and J is TRBJ2-7, with 10 bases matching TRBD1. Germline V CDR1 and CDR2: MDHEN, SYDVKM. The CDR3 runs 12 residues. V gave up 8 bases and J gave up 5 bases; unmatched junction bases: 3. The CDR3: CASGTGVHEQYF. CDR3 in DNA: TGTGCCAGCGGGACAGGGGTCCACGAGCAGTACTTC.

This chain joins TRBV7-2 and TRBJ2-7; perhaps D is TRBD1 or TRBD2 (6 bases each). Trimming stripped 6 bases from V and 12 bases from J, with 27 bases between. The CDR3 contains 15 residues. CDR1 SGHTA and CDR2 FQGNSA come from the germline V gene. CDR3 sequence (DNA): TGTGCCAGCAGTTTCGACGTGACCTGGACAGACGGGGGGTACTTC. Its protein product is CASSFDVTWTDGGYF.

This clone was seen just once. V and J are TRBV7-9 and TRBJ2-3; 15 positions agree with TRBD2. Germline trimming cut 7 bases from V and 4 bases from J; bases unmatched to any gene: 12. Germline V gene lookup returns CDR1 SEHNR and CDR2 FQNEAQ (reference sequence). This CDR3 contains 18 residues. The CDR3 loop is CASIPGLAGGNPADTQYF. In DNA, the CDR3 is TGTGCCAGCATCCCGGGACTAGCGGGGGGCAACCCCGCAGATACGCAGTATTTT.

The chain couples TRBV7-9 to TRBJ2-2; 8 positions agree with TRBD1. J was trimmed by 8 bases and V by 3 bases; bases with no gene match: 5. The germline CDR1 and CDR2 sequences are SEHNR and FQNEAQ (reference sequence). The CDR3 is 14 residues long. For the CDR3, the DNA is TGTGCCAGCAGCTTCTTCAGGGGGCAAGGGGAGCTGTTTTTT. Translation gives CASSFFRGQGELFF.

This chain uses TRBV7-2 with TRBJ2-2, with a weak D call TRBD2 (7 bases). V was shortened by 5 bases and J by 6 bases, with 19 bases between the two germline ends. The CDR3 loop spans 16 amino acids. Germline V gives CDR1 SGHTA, CDR2 FQGNSA. DNA for the CDR3: TGTGCCAGCAGCCGAGGGGGGGGCATCTCGGCCGGGGAGCTGTTTTTT. Translation: CASSRGGGISAGELFF.

The genes are TRBV21-1 and TRBJ2-7; the DNA was not used to check the table's D call, TRBD1. TRBV21-1 is flagged as a pseudogene. This CDR3 has 15 residues. This CDR3 is CASSTEGQGSYEQYF. In nucleotides, the CDR3 is TGTGCCAGCAGCACCGAGGGACAGGGCTCCTACGAGCAGTACTTC.